These 28 T cell receptor beta chains originate from one sample sequenced in a study of blood T cell repertoires in COVID-19. Here immunoSEQ multiplex PCR was the method, and the copy in TCRdb shows in-frame clones only, minus some. The sample includes about 160,000 clones, about 77% of them seen just once. The sequenced material came from peripheral blood. These receptors were collected from an elderly woman with acute or convalescent COVID-19.

The CDR3 region is CASSLTDTQYF. The DNA for the CDR3 is TGTGCCAGCAGTCTGACAGATACGCAGTATTTT. J is TRBJ2-3 and V is TRBV6-5; D unclear. Looked up from germline, CDR1 is MNHEY and CDR2 is SVGAGI. This CDR3 is built from 11 residues. V lost 5 bases and J 3 bases, leaving 3 bases between the germline ends.

The CDR3 region is CASSPLGTSGSSYNEQFF. The CDR3 region has the DNA TGTGCCAGCAGTCCTTTGGGGACTAGCGGGAGCTCCTACAATGAGCAGTTCTTC. The gene calls are TRBV27 and TRBJ2-1; 14 bases line up with TRBD2. CDR3 size: 18 residues. V dropped 5 bases and J dropped 0; count of bases not matched to a gene: 6. Germline CDR1 reads MNHEY; CDR2 reads SMNVEV (reference sequence).

The chain uses TRBV27 and TRBJ1-2, with unresolved D. V was clipped by 5 bases and J by 1 base, with 11 bases between them. Germline loops: CDR1 MNHEY, CDR2 SMNVEV (reference sequence). The CDR3 is made up of 14 amino acids. CDR3 coding DNA: TGTGCCAGCAGTCCTAACCCCCATAACTATGGCTACACCTTC. As protein: CASSPNPHNYGYTF.

The chain combines TRBV27 with TRBJ2-5; a weak D match, TRBD1 (5 bases). This CDR3 contains 12 residues. The V end was cut by 9 bases, the J end by 5 bases, with 13 bases between. Germline V gene data show CDR1 as MNHEY and CDR2 as SMNVEV (reference sequence). The CDR3 sequence is CASHGAGETQYF. CDR3 in DNA: TGTGCCAGTCATGGGGCTGGCGAGACCCAGTACTTC.

This chain joins TRBV2 and TRBJ2-1; the D is unclear. CDR3 length: 14 residues. V lost 4 bases to trimming and J lost 0 bases, with 7 bases between them. Germline CDR1 is SNHLY and CDR2 is FYNNEI. CDR3 coding DNA: TGTGCCAGCAGTGCTGTGAGCTCCTACAATGAGCAGTTCTTC. This sequence encodes CASSAVSSYNEQFF.

The V gene is TRBV19, the J gene TRBJ2-1; TRBD2 aligns across 9 bases. Trimming cost V 3 bases and J 4 bases; bases outside gene matches: 4. This CDR3 is built from 15 residues. CDR1 is LNHDA and CDR2 is SQIVND in the germline V gene (reference sequence). This CDR3 reads CASSMVSGGYNEQFF. In nucleotides, the CDR3 is TGTGCCAGTAGTATGGTTAGCGGGGGTTACAATGAGCAGTTCTTC.

This rearrangement joins TRBV5-5 to TRBJ1-4; the D gene is possibly TRBD1 (5 bases). Per germline, CDR1 SGHKS and CDR2 YYEKEE (reference sequence). This CDR3 spans 13 amino acids. The ends were cut back, 4 bases at V and 5 bases at J, with 9 bases in the middle. Written as DNA, the CDR3 is TGTGCCAGCAGCATCCACAGGAATGAAAAACTGTTTTTT. As protein: CASSIHRNEKLFF.

The chain links TRBV5-6 to TRBJ1-6; D gene ambiguous. CDR3 length: 15 amino acids. V was pared by 4 bases and J by 8 bases, with 16 bases between. Germline CDR1 is SGHDT and CDR2 is YYEEEE. The CDR3 sequence is CASSLPRGRDSPLHF. The DNA of the CDR3 is TGTGCCAGCAGCCTCCCCCGCGGTCGGGATTCACCCCTCCACTTT.

The chain couples TRBV6-1 to TRBJ1-2; D not resolved. The CDR3 runs 12 residues. The V end was cut by 3 bases, the J end by 4 bases, with 6 bases between. Germline V lookup: CDR1 MNHNS, CDR2 SASEGT. This CDR3 is CASSDSGYGYTF. In DNA, the CDR3 is TGTGCCAGCAGTGATTCCGGCTATGGCTACACCTTC.

The chain combines TRBV2 with TRBJ1-2; 7 bases align to TRBD1. This CDR3 region has 13 residues. Per germline, CDR1 SNHLY and CDR2 FYNNEI. The V gene end was trimmed by 9 bases and the J gene end by 8 bases; junction bases not matched to a gene: 12. The CDR3 nucleotides are TGTGCCAGTAGCTGGACAGGTTTGGAGGGCTACACCTTC. Encoded protein: CASSWTGLEGYTF.

J is TRBJ1-1 and V is TRBV7-9; no clear D. This CDR3 is 15 amino acids long. Germline values: CDR1 SEHNR, CDR2 FQNEAQ (reference sequence). V was clipped by 5 bases and J by 0 bases, with 13 bases between them. The CDR3 sequence is CASSALWALNTEAFF. DNA for the CDR3: TGTGCCAGCAGCGCTCTGTGGGCCCTGAACACTGAAGCTTTCTTT.

The V call is TRBV2, the J call TRBJ2-7; 10 nucleotides match TRBD2. Germline values: CDR1 SNHLY, CDR2 FYNNEI. The V gene end was trimmed by 6 bases and the J gene end by 4 bases; junction bases not matched to a gene: 6. The CDR3 runs to 14 residues. This chain's CDR3 is CASRASGRGYEQYF. The CDR3 bases are TGTGCCAGCAGGGCTAGCGGGAGAGGGTACGAGCAGTACTTC.

This chain joins TRBV3-1 (or the pseudogene TRBV3-2) and TRBJ1-1; 7 nucleotides line up with TRBD1. Germline values: CDR1 LGHDT, CDR2 YNNKEL (reference sequence). The CDR3 sequence is 12 residues long. After removal of 7 bases from V and 4 bases from J, the junction contained 3 bases not matched to a gene. The CDR3 region is CASTQGSTEAFF. The CDR3 DNA reads as TGTGCCAGCACACAGGGGTCCACTGAAGCTTTCTTT.

This chain joins TRBV28 and TRBJ2-5; D perhaps matches TRBD1 (6 bases). The length of the CDR3 is 12 residues. The germline V gene encodes CDR1 MDHEN and CDR2 SYDVKM. V was cut by 11 bases and J by 5 bases, with 15 bases left in between. CDR3 residues: CACNPQGETQYF. The CDR3 DNA reads TGTGCCTGCAATCCTCAGGGGGAGACCCAGTACTTC. Full variable domain (remainder filled in from reference TRBV28 and TRBJ2-5): DVKVTQSSRYLVKRTGEKVFLECVQDMDHENMFWYRQDPGLGLRLIYFSYDVKMKEKGDIPEGYSVSREKKERFSLILESASTNQTSMYLCACNPQGETQYFGPGTRLLVL.

This chain uses TRBV5-8 with TRBJ1-6; 8 bases line up with TRBD1. V shed 2 bases and J 5 bases; nucleotides not matched to a gene: 3. Germline V gives CDR1 SGHTS, CDR2 YDEGEE. The CDR3 totals 15 residues. The CDR3 DNA is TGTGCCAGCAGCTTTGGACAGGGCAATAATTCACCCCTCCACTTT. It yields the protein CASSFGQGNNSPLHF.

This clone came up a few times. V and J are TRBV27 and TRBJ2-1; 8 positions match TRBD1. The CDR3 loop spans 16 amino acids. V trimming: 8 bases; J trimming: 0 bases; junction bases outside the gene matches: 9. Germline V lookup: CDR1 MNHEY, CDR2 SMNVEV (reference sequence). CDR3 DNA: TGTGCCAGCGCCCCAGGGGGCCAATTCTCCTACAATGAGCAGTTCTTC. Translated, it gives CASAPGGQFSYNEQFF.

The CDR3 coding sequence is TGTGCCACCCGGGGACAGGGTGAGGGCTACACCTTC. Protein sequence: CATRGQGEGYTF. This chain connects TRBV28 to TRBJ1-2; 9 positions agree with TRBD1. J gave up 8 bases and V 10 bases, and 8 bases lay outside the gene matches. Germline-derived CDR1 and CDR2 are MDHEN and SYDVKM. CDR3 length equals 12 residues.

The chain couples TRBV5-1 to TRBJ1-4, with no clear D. Germline CDR1 and CDR2: SGHRS and YFSETQ. Trimming left V 3 bases short and J 1 base short, with 13 bases between. This CDR3 contains 16 residues. The CDR3 region has the DNA TGCGCCAGCAGCTGGGCCGGCAGCGGAACTAATGAAAAACTGTTTTTT. It encodes CASSWAGSGTNEKLFF.

DNA of the CDR3: TGTGCCAGCAGCCTCGGACAGGGGCGGGATGAGCAGTTCTTC. Encoded protein: CASSLGQGRDEQFF. The rearrangement uses TRBV7-9 and TRBJ2-1; 9 bases line up with TRBD1. The germline CDR1 and CDR2 sequences are SEHNR and FQNEAQ (reference sequence). The CDR3 sequence is 14 residues long. V lost 5 bases to trimming and J lost 8 bases; unmatched junction nucleotides: 7.

J is TRBJ2-1 and V is TRBV7-9; TRBD1 aligns across 7 bases. Germline CDR1 reads SEHNR; CDR2 reads FQNEAQ (reference sequence). V dropped 4 bases and J dropped 8; count of bases not matched to a gene: 20. The length of the CDR3 is 18 residues. The CDR3 nucleotides read TGTGCCAGCAGCTCTCAGACAGGGAAAGAGGGCCGGAGCGATGAGCAGTTCTTC. Its translation: CASSSQTGKEGRSDEQFF.

CDR3 region: CASSPFSSSSYEQYF. CDR3 bases: TGTGCCAGCTCACCATTTAGCTCAAGCTCCTACGAGCAGTACTTC. This sequence joins TRBV18 and TRBJ2-7; D gene uncertain. CDR1 is KGHSH and CDR2 is LQKENI in the germline V gene. The CDR3 is 15 amino acids. The V and J ends lost 2 bases and 0 bases respectively, with 11 bases between them. Full variable domain (missing parts from reference TRBV18 and TRBJ2-7): NAGVMQNPRHLVRRRGQEARLRCSPMKGHSHVYWYRQLPEEGLKFMVYLQKENIIDESGMPKERFSAEFPKEGPSILRIQQVVRGDSAAYFCASSPFSSSSYEQYFGPGTRLTVT.

The chain joins TRBV18 to TRBJ2-7, with TRBD2 matching 10 bases. The CDR3 is 15 residues long. Germline CDR1 KGHSH, CDR2 LQKENI. J gave up 0 bases and V 3 bases, and 2 bases lay outside the gene matches. The CDR3 nucleotides read TGTGCCAGCTCACCCTCTAGCGGGAGCTCCTACGAGCAGTACTTC. It yields the protein CASSPSSGSSYEQYF. Drawing the rest from reference TRBV18 and TRBJ2-7, the complete variable domain is NAGVMQNPRHLVRRRGQEARLRCSPMKGHSHVYWYRQLPEEGLKFMVYLQKENIIDESGMPKERFSAEFPKEGPSILRIQQVVRGDSAAYFCASSPSSGSSYEQYFGPGTRLTVT.

The V call is TRBV19, the J call TRBJ2-5; 8 nucleotides agree with TRBD2. The CDR3 runs 14 residues. In germline, CDR1 is LNHDA, CDR2 SQIVND (reference sequence). The V and J ends lost 1 base and 5 bases, in that order; junction bases with no gene match: 3. CDR3 DNA sequence: TGTGCCAGTAGTATAGCGGGGGGGCGGGAGACCCAGTACTTC. This encodes CASSIAGGRETQYF.

The gene calls are TRBV7-6 and TRBJ1-1; 7 bases are shared with TRBD1. The germline V gene encodes CDR1 SGHVS and CDR2 FNYEAQ. V shed 2 bases, J shed 1 base, and the junction held 4 bases outside the gene matches. The CDR3 covers 15 residues. CDR3 in amino acids: CASSLRTGANTEAFF. CDR3 nucleotides: TGTGCCAGCAGCTTAAGGACAGGAGCGAACACTGAAGCTTTCTTT. The full variable domain, rest sourced from reference TRBV7-6 and TRBJ1-1, is GAGVSQSPRYKVTKRGQDVALRCDPISGHVSLYWYRQALGQGPEFLTYFNYEAQQDKSGLPNDRFSAERPEGSISTLTIQRTEQRDSAMYRCASSLRTGANTEAFFGQGTRLTVV.

The rearrangement links TRBV2 to TRBJ2-7; 9 positions agree with TRBD2. CDR3 length: 13 residues. Looked up from germline, CDR1 is SNHLY and CDR2 is FYNNEI. V gave up 7 bases and J gave up 4 bases; unmatched junction bases: 5. CDR3 sequence: CASNRLAEYEQYF. CDR3 nucleotides: TGTGCCAGCAATAGACTAGCGGAATACGAGCAGTACTTC.

The V call is TRBV5-1, the J call TRBJ2-6; D is uncertain. CDR1 is SGHRS and CDR2 is YFSETQ in the germline V gene. This CDR3 contains 16 residues. V lost 0 bases and J lost 2, with 9 bases in between. CDR3 loop: CASSLASHTGANVLTF. The CDR3 DNA reads as TGCGCCAGCAGCTTGGCCTCCCACACTGGGGCCAACGTCCTGACTTTC. The full variable domain, with the rest looked up from reference TRBV5-1 and TRBJ2-6, is KAGVTQTPRYLIKTRGQQVTLSCSPISGHRSVSWYQQTPGQGLQFLFEYFSETQRNKGNFPGRFSGRQFSNSRSEMNVSTLELGDSALYLCASSLASHTGANVLTFGAGSRLTVL.

This clone was detected only once. The chain carries TRBV6-5 and TRBJ1-2, with 8 nucleotides matching TRBD1. The CDR3 is 14 residues long. V was pared by 10 bases and J by 4 bases, with 11 bases of the junction left unmatched. CDR1 is MNHEY and CDR2 is SVGAGI in the germline V gene. The CDR3 protein is CATQKQGEPYGYTF. The CDR3 DNA sequence: TGTGCCACCCAGAAACAGGGGGAGCCCTATGGCTACACCTTC.

The chain has TRBV4-1 and TRBJ1-3; 9 nucleotides agree with TRBD1. This CDR3 spans 17 amino acids. Germline values: CDR1 MGHRA, CDR2 YSYEKL. After removal of 0 bases from V and 4 bases from J, the junction contained 7 bases not matched to a gene. The CDR3 loop is CASSQDAGQGSGNTIYF. In DNA form, the CDR3 reads TGCGCCAGCAGCCAAGATGCCGGACAGGGGTCAGGAAACACCATATATTTT.